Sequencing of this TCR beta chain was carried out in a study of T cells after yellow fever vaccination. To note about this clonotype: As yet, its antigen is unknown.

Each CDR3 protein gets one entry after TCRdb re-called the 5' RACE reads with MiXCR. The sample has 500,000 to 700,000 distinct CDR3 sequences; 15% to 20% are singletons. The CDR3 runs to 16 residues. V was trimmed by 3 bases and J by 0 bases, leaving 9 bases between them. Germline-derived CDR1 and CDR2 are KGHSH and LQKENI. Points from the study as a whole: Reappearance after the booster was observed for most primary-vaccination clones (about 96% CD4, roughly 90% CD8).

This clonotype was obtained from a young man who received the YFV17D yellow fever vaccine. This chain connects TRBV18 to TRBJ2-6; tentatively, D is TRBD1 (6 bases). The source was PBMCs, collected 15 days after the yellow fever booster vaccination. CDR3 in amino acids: CASSPQGNSGANVLTF. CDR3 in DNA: TGTGCCAGCTCACCTCAGGGGAACTCTGGGGCCAACGTCCTGACTTTC. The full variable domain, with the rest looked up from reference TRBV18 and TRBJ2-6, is NAGVMQNPRHLVRRRGQEARLRCSPMKGHSHVYWYRQLPEEGLKFMVYLQKENIIDESGMPKERFSAEFPKEGPSILRIQQVVRGDSAAYFCASSPQGNSGANVLTFGAGSRLTVL.